This T cell receptor (beta chain) was retrieved from a study of blood T cell repertoires in COVID-19. Study background: From T cells, B-cell-depleted T cells, or PBMCs came the material, which was cDNA or gDNA.

Measured with immunoSEQ multiplex PCR; TCRdb has only the in-frame clones, and not every one. The sample contains a few hundred thousand clones, around 90% of which appear only once. Adults between about 18 and 89 years of age took part from more than 20 US areas. Donors were grouped by their self-reported clinical history. Each recovered donor of Cohort 3 presented with two negative PCRs, clearance, or symptom resolution. Germline-derived CDR1 and CDR2 are SGHDT and YYEEEE. The V and J ends lost 3 bases and 8 bases respectively, with 26 bases between them. The CDR3 consists of 17 residues. The sequenced sample consisted of PBMCs or T cells enriched from blood (not recorded which). The chain uses TRBV5-6 and TRBJ1-2; D is perhaps TRBD1 (6 bases). The receptor comes from a young woman who had recovered from COVID-19. In nucleotides, the CDR3 is TGTGCCAGCAGCTCTCTAACTAACCGGGACACGGGAAGAGGCTACACCTTC. Translating it yields CASSSLTNRDTGRGYTF.